This section outlines one TCR beta chain sequence together with its context. The record originates from a study of control samples from healthy donors and cancer patients. J lost 4 bases, V lost 6 bases, and 8 bases had no gene match. The CDR3 is made up of 15 amino acids. Germline assignment: CDR1 MGHDK and CDR2 SYGVNS. Measured with immunoSEQ multiplex PCR; TCRdb has only the in-frame clones, and not every one. The sample includes 97,000 or so clones, around 92% of them seen just once. V and J are TRBV25-1 and TRBJ2-5; 10 positions agree with TRBD1. The sequenced sample was blood. The receptor was isolated from a woman aged 18-29 years in good health. DNA for the CDR3: TGTGCCAGCAGCGCCCACCGGGACAGGGGAGAGACCCAGTACTTC. Translating gives CASSAHRDRGETQYF.